The 13 T cell receptor beta chains presented below share a single source sample, sequenced in a study of blood T cell repertoires in COVID-19. Measured with immunoSEQ multiplex PCR; TCRdb has only the in-frame clones, and not every one. The data hold about 100,000 clones, with 85% to 90% observed a single time. Sequenced sample: peripheral blood. The receptors were sampled from an elderly woman with acute or convalescent COVID-19.

The chain employs TRBV2 and TRBJ2-5; D may be TRBD2 (5 bases). Trimming shortened V by 9 bases and J by 2 bases, and 10 bases separated the two germline ends. Germline-derived CDR1 and CDR2 are SNHLY and FYNNEI. CDR3 length equals 12 residues. Here the CDR3 DNA reads TGTGCCAGTCGGACTTTGCAAGAGACCCAGTACTTC. Translating gives CASRTLQETQYF.

The chain uses TRBV2 and TRBJ1-5; 10 positions agree with TRBD1. The CDR3 is 17 residues long. The ends lost 6 bases at V and 3 bases at J; junction bases unmatched: 11. Germline loops: CDR1 SNHLY, CDR2 FYNNEI. The CDR3 loop is CASSDPGQGFFNQPQHF. CDR3 bases: TGTGCCAGCAGCGACCCGGGACAGGGGTTTTTCAATCAGCCCCAGCATTTT.

As DNA, the CDR3 is TGTGCCAGCAGGTCTAGCGGCAATGAGCAGTTCTTC. Translation: CASRSSGNEQFF. The V call is TRBV6-5, the J call TRBJ2-1; 7 bases map to TRBD2. Germline V lookup: CDR1 MNHEY, CDR2 SVGAGI. The CDR3 has 12 residues. V lost 6 bases and J lost 6; bases outside the gene matches: 2.

This clone showed up just a few times. V and J are TRBV28 and TRBJ2-2, with D possibly TRBD1 on 6 matching bases. Germline CDR1 reads MDHEN; CDR2 reads SYDVKM. Deletions cut 7 bases from V and 0 bases from J, with 24 bases between. The CDR3 is made up of 19 amino acids. The CDR3 sequence is CASTGYQLGDTANTGELFF. The CDR3 DNA reads TGTGCCAGCACCGGGTATCAGTTAGGGGACACGGCGAACACCGGGGAGCTGTTTTTT.

The chain carries TRBV7-6 and TRBJ2-7, with a tentative D call TRBD1 (6 bases). CDR3 size: 14 residues. Germline CDR1 SGHVS, CDR2 FNYEAQ. V dropped 5 bases and J dropped 6 bases, with 17 bases sitting between them. CDR3 sequence (DNA): TGTGCCAGCAGCCCGTACGACAGGCTCTCCGAGCAGTACTTC. Encoded protein: CASSPYDRLSEQYF.

This rearrangement joins TRBV3-1 (or the pseudogene TRBV3-2) to TRBJ1-3, with D hard to call. The CDR3 runs 14 residues. Germline CDR1 LGHDT, CDR2 YNNKEL (reference sequence). Trimming took 1 base from V and 1 from J, leaving 5 bases between them. For the CDR3, the DNA is TGTGCCAGCAGCCAAGGGGAGTCTGGAAACACCATATATTTT. It specifies CASSQGESGNTIYF.

The chain carries TRBV11-2 and TRBJ1-2; 10 bases fit TRBD1. After removal of 4 bases from V and 6 bases from J, the junction contained 5 bases not matched to a gene. Germline-derived CDR1 and CDR2 are SGHAT and FQNNGV. This CDR3 spans 14 amino acids. CDR3 region: CASSSRQGANGYTF. In nucleotides, the CDR3 is TGTGCCAGCAGCTCCAGACAGGGGGCGAATGGCTACACCTTC.

The chain is built from TRBV4-2 and TRBJ2-5; 10 nucleotides agree with TRBD2. The ends lost 0 bases at V and 4 bases at J; junction bases unmatched: 8. Germline CDR1 LGHNA, CDR2 YNFKEQ. This CDR3 contains 17 residues. The CDR3 bases are TGTGCCAGCAGCCAAGATGAACAGCGGGGGGGCCCAGAGACCCAGTACTTC. Its protein product is CASSQDEQRGGPETQYF.

The rearrangement uses TRBV5-1 and TRBJ1-2; 10 bases line up with TRBD1. Looked up from germline, CDR1 is SGHRS and CDR2 is YFSETQ. The V gene end was trimmed by 0 bases and the J gene end by 8 bases; junction bases not matched to a gene: 7. The CDR3 totals 15 residues. CDR3 DNA sequence: TGCGCCAGCAGCTTGGAAGGGACAGGGGACGGAGGCTACACCTTC. Translating it yields CASSLEGTGDGGYTF.

The rearrangement links TRBV2 to TRBJ2-5; TRBD1 is a possible D gene (5 bases). Germline V gives CDR1 SNHLY, CDR2 FYNNEI. The length of the CDR3 is 13 residues. The ends were cut back, 10 bases at V and 4 bases at J, with 16 bases in the middle. Here the CDR3 reads CATAGNWRETQYF. CDR3 sequence (DNA): TGTGCCACAGCAGGGAATTGGCGAGAGACCCAGTACTTC.

A single count supports this clone. The CDR3 nucleotides read TGTGCCAGCAGTTTAGTAGTGGGATCAGGGCTCTCTAATCAGCCCCAGCATTTT. Translated: CASSLVVGSGLSNQPQHF. This chain links TRBV28 with TRBJ1-5; tentatively, D is TRBD1 (5 bases). CDR1 is MDHEN, CDR2 SYDVKM, per germline. CDR3 length: 18 amino acids. Trimming left V 2 bases short and J 4 bases short, with 21 bases between.

The J gene is TRBJ2-1, the V gene TRBV5-6; 7 nucleotides match TRBD2. From germline, CDR1 is SGHDT and CDR2 YYEEEE. J gave up 4 bases and V 5 bases, and 12 bases lay outside the gene matches. CDR3 length: 16 amino acids. The CDR3 spells CASSWGGRRNYNEQFF. The CDR3 coding sequence is TGTGCCAGCAGTTGGGGGGGACGCAGAAATTACAATGAGCAGTTCTTC.

The chain has TRBV7-2 and TRBJ1-2, with D uncertain. The CDR3 is 13 residues long. The V gene's germline CDR1 is SGHTA and CDR2 FQGNSA. V was shortened by 2 bases and J by 2 bases, with 6 bases between the two germline ends. The CDR3 coding sequence is TGTGCCAGCAGCTTACCTGTAAACTATGGCTACACCTTC. Translating gives CASSLPVNYGYTF.